This T cell receptor beta chain was recorded in a study of regulatory and conventional T cells in RAG deficiency. Points from the study as a whole: In Omenn syndrome, Treg and Tconv repertoires overlapped >80%. Treg unique TCR beta sequences were about 100-fold fewer in Omenn syndrome and CID/AS patients than controls. RAG-deficient patients showed markedly lower Shannon entropy and higher Simpson indices than control T-cell subsets.

Genomic DNA came from blood conventional CD4+ T cells gated CD25-low CD127-high. For this clone: Its target is not known.

Method: immunoSEQ multiplex PCR; TCRdb's copy keeps in-frame clones and lacks some. There are some 31,000 clones in the sample; 90% to 95% occur only once, and around 0.2% lies in the top ten. The CDR3 contains 14 residues. Per the germline V gene, CDR1 is LNHDA and CDR2 is SQIVND (reference sequence). V dropped 6 bases and J dropped 9 bases, with 18 bases sitting between them. This sample also appeared in a second study, on regulatory T cells. That work adds: Primers: 52 TRBV forward and 13 TRBJ reverse. Patient repertoires had restricted TRB V-J pairs and skewed V and J usage, most in Tregs.

V and J are TRBV19 and TRBJ1-5; D is undetermined. The source of this sequence is a human donor in good health. The source material was CD25- CD4+ T cells sorted from blood. The CDR3 is CASRGGKTVWPQHF. The CDR3 DNA sequence: TGTGCCAGTAGGGGAGGGAAGACGGTTTGGCCCCAGCATTTT.